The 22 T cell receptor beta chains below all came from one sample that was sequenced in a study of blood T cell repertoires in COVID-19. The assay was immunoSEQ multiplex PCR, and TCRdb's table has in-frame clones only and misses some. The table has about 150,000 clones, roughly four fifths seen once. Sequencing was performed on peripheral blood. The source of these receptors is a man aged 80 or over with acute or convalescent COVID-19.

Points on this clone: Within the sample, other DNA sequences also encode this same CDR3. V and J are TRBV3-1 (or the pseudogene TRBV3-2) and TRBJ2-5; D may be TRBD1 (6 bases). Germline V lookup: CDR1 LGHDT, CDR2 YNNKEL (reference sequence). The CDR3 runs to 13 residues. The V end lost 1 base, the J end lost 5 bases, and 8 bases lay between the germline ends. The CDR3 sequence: CASSQVRGETQYF. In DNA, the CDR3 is TGTGCCAGCAGCCAAGTAAGGGGGGAGACCCAGTACTTC.

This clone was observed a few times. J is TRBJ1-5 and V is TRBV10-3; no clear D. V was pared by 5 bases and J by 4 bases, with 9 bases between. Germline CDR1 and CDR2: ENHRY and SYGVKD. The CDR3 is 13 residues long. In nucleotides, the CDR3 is TGTGCCATCAGTAAAGACAAAAATCAGCCCCAGCATTTT. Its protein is CAISKDKNQPQHF.

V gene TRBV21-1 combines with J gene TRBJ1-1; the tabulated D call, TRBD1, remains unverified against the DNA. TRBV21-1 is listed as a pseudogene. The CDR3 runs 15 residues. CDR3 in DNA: TGTGCCAGCAGCAAGGGGCCGACGGAGAACACTGAAGCTTTCTTT. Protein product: CASSKGPTENTEAFF.

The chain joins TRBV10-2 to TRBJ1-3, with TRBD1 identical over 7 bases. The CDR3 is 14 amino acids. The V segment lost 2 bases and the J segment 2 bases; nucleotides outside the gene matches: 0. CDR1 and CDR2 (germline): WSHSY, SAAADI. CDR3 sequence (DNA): TGCGCCAGCAGTGAGCAGGGGGCTGGAAACACCATATATTTT. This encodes CASSEQGAGNTIYF.

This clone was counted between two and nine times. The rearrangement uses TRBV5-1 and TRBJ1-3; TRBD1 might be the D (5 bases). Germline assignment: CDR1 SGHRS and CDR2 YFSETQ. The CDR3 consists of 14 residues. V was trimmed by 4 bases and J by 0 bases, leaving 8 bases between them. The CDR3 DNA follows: TGCGCCAGCAGCCCGGACAACTCTGGAAACACCATATATTTT. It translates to CASSPDNSGNTIYF.

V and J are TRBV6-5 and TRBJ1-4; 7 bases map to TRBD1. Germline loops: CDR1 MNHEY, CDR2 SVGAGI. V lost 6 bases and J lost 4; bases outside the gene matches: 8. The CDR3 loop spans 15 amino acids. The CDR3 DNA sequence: TGTGCCAGCAGACAAGATACAGGGGTTAATGAAAAACTGTTTTTT. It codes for CASRQDTGVNEKLFF.

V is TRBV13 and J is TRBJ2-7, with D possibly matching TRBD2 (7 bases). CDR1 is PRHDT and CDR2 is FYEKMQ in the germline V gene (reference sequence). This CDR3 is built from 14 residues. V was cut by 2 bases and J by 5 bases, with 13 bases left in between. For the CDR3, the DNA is TGTGCCAGCAGCTTATCGGGGGGCAGGCACGAGCAGTACTTC. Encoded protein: CASSLSGGRHEQYF.

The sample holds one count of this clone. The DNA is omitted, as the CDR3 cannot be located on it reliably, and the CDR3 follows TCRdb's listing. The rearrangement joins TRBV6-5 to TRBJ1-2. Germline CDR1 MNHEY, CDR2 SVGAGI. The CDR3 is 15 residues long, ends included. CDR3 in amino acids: CASSPLWEGTYGYTF.

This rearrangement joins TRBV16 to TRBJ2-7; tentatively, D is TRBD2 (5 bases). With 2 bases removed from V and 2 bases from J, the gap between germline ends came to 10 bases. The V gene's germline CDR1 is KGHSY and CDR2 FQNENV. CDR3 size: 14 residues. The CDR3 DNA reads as TGTGCCAGCAGCCAAGCGGCGGGTACCTACGAGCAGTACTTC. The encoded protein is CASSQAAGTYEQYF.

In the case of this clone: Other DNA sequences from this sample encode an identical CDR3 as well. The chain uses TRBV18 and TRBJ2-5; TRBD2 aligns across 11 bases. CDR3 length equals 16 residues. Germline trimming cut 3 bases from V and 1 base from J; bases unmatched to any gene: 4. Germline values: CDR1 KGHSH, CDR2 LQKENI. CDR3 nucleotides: TGTGCCAGCTCACCGCTAGCGGGGGGCTTCCAAGAGACCCAGTACTTC. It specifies CASSPLAGGFQETQYF.

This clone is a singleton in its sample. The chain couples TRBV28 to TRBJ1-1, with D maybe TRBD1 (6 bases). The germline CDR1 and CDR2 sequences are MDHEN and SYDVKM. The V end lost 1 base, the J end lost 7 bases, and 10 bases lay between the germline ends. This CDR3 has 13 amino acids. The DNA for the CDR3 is TGTGCCAGCAGTTTATCCAGACAGGTTGAAGCTTTCTTT. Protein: CASSLSRQVEAFF.

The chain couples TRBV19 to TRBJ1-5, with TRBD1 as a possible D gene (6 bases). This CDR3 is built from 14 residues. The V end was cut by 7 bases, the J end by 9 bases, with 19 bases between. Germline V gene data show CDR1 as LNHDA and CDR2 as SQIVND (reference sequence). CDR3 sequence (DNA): TGTGCCAGTAAGGCGAGGGGGGGCGATCCGCCCCAGCATTTT. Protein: CASKARGGDPPQHF.

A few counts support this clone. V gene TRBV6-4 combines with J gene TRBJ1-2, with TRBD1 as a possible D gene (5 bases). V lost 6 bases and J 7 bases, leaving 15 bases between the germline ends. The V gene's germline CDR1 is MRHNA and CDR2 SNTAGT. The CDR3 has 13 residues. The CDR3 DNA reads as TGTGCCAGCAGCCCCGGAAGGGGTGGTGGCTACACCTTC. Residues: CASSPGRGGGYTF.

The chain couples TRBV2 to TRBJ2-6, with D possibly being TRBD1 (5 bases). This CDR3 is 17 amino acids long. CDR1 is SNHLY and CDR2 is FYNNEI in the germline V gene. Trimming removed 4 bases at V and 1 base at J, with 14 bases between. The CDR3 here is CASSVQQVGSGANVLTF. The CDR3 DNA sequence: TGTGCCAGCAGTGTTCAACAGGTCGGATCTGGGGCCAACGTCCTGACTTTC.

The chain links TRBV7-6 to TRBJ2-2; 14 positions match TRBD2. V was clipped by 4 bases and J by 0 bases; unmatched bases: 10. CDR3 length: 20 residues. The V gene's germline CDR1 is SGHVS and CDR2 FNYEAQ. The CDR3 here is CASSYPTSGGAFANTGELFF. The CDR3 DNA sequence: TGTGCCAGCAGCTATCCGACTAGCGGGGGGGCATTCGCGAACACCGGGGAGCTGTTTTTT.

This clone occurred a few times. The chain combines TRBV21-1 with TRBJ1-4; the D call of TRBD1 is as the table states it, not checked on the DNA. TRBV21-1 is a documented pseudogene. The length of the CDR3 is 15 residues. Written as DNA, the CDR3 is TGTGCCAGCAGCAAAGTTCCAGGGCCAGATGAAAAACTGTTTTTT. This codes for CASSKVPGPDEKLFF.

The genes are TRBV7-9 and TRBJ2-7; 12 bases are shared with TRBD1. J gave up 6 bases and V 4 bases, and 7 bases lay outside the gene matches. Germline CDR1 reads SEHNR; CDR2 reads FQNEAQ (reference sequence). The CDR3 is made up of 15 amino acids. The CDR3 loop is CASSSSGTGGGEQYV. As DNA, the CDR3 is TGTGCCAGCAGCTCCTCCGGGACAGGGGGCGGCGAGCAGTACGTC.

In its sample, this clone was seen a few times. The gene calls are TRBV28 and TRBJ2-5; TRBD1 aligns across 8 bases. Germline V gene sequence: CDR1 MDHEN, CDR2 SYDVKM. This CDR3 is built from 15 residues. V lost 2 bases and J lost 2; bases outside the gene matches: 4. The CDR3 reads CASSLPYRGQETQYF. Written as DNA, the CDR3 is TGTGCCAGCAGTTTACCATACAGGGGGCAAGAGACCCAGTACTTC.

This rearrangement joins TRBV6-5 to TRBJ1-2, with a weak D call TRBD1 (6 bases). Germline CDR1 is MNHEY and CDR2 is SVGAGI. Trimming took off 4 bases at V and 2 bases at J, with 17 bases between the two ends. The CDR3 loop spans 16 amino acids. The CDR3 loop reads CASSSKGGRKNYGYTF. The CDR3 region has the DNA TGTGCCAGCAGTTCGAAAGGGGGACGGAAAAACTATGGCTACACCTTC.

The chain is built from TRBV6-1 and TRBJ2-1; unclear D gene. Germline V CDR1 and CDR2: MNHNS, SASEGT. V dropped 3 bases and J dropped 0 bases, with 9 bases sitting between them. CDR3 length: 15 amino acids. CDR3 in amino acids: CASSDQDRSYNEQFF. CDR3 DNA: TGTGCCAGCAGTGACCAGGATCGCTCCTACAATGAGCAGTTCTTC.

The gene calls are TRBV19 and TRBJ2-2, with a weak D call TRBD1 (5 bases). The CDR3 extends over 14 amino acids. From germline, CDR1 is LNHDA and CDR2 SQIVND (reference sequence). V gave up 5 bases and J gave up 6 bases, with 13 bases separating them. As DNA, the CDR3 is TGTGCCAGTAGTGTCCCCTCGACAGCCGGGGAGCTGTTTTTT. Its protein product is CASSVPSTAGELFF.

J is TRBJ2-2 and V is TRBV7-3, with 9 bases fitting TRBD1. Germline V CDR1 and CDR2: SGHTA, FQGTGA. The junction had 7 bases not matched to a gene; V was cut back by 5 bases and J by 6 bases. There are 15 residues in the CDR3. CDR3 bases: TGTGCCAGCAGCCCACAGGGGGCAGGCTCCGGGGAGCTGTTTTTT. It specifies CASSPQGAGSGELFF.